This T cell receptor beta chain came from a study of blood T cell repertoires in COVID-19. CDR3 length equals 15 residues. The ends lost 2 bases at V and 5 bases at J; junction bases unmatched: 9. Germline CDR1 reads SGHKS; CDR2 reads YYEKEE (reference sequence). This clone was picked up one time. Some clones are missing from TCRdb's copy, which holds only in-frame ones; the method was immunoSEQ multiplex PCR. The repertoire includes about 120,000 clones, more than 75% of them detected once, and 25% to 35% sits in the top ten. This TCR derives from a woman aged 70-85 years with acute or convalescent COVID-19. The J gene is TRBJ2-5, the V gene TRBV5-5, with 7 bases lining up with TRBD1. Sequencing was done on a sample of peripheral blood. The CDR3 loop is CASSLALGGQETQYF. The DNA for the CDR3 is TGTGCCAGCAGCTTAGCCTTAGGGGGCCAGGAGACCCAGTACTTC.